Listed below are T cell receptor beta chains from one sample, sequenced in a study of T cell responses to AZD1222 COVID-19 vaccine. The repertoire was sequenced with immunoSEQ multiplex PCR; TCRdb's copy has only in-frame clones and lacks some. This sample carries roughly 180,000 clones, about 90% of them seen once, and the ten largest clones take around 1.3%. Sequenced here: peripheral blood, sampled 28 days after the second AZD1222 dose. The receptors here all came from an adult who received the AZD1222 COVID-19 vaccine. The CDR3 runs from the conserved cysteine through the conserved F or W.

CDR3aa: CASSVYPGSGENIQYF
j_gene: TRBJ2-4
v_gene: TRBV9

CDR3aa: CARSHSYGYTF
j_gene: TRBJ1-2
v_gene: TRBV5-3

CDR3aa: CASSLDSGWVTDTQYF
j_gene: TRBJ2-3
v_gene: TRBV7-6

CDR3aa: CASRQHEPPQTYNSPLHF
j_gene: TRBJ1-6
v_gene: TRBV5-1

CDR3aa: CASSLGNYGYTF
j_gene: TRBJ1-2
v_gene: TRBV7-6

CDR3aa: CASSSIRGSLEQYF
j_gene: TRBJ2-7
v_gene: TRBV5-5

CDR3aa: CASSDRTGDTGELFF
j_gene: TRBJ2-2
v_gene: TRBV11-1

CDR3aa: CASSLQGRVQFF
j_gene: TRBJ2-1
v_gene: TRBV7-2

CDR3aa: CASATSAGGGDTQYF
j_gene: TRBJ2-3
v_gene: TRBV6-4

CDR3aa: CASSLFGETQYF
j_gene: TRBJ2-5
v_gene: TRBV12-3/TRBV12-4

CDR3aa: CASSFSGQSDSPLHF
j_gene: TRBJ1-6
v_gene: TRBV7-2

CDR3aa: CASSQRDSSSYEQYF
j_gene: TRBJ2-7
v_gene: TRBV4-1